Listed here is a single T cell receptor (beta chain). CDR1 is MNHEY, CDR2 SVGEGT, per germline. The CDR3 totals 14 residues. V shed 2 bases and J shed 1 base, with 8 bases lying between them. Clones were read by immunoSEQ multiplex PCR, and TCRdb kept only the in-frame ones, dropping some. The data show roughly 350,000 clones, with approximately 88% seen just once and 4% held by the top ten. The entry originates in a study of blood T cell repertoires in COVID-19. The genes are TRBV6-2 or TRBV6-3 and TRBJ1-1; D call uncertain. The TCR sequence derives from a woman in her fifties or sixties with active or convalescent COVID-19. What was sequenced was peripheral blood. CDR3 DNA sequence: TGTGCCAGCAGTTACATTCCAGAGAACACTGAAGCTTTCTTT. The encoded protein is CASSYIPENTEAFF.